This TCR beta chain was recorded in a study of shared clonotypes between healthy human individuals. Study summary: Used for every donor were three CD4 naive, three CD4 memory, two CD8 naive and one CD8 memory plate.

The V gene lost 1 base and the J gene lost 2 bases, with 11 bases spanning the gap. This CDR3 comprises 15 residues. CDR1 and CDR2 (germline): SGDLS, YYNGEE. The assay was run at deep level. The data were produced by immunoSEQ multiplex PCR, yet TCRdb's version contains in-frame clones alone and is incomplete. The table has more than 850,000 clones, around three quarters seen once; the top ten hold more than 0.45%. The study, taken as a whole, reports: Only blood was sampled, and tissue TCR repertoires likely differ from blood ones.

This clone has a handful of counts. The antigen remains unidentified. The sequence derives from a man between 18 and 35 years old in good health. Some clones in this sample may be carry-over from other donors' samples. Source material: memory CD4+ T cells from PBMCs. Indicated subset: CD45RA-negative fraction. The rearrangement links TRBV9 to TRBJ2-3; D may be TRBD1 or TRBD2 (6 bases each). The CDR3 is CASSVTGGVTDTQYF. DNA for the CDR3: TGTGCCAGCAGCGTAACCGGGGGCGTCACAGATACGCAGTATTTT.